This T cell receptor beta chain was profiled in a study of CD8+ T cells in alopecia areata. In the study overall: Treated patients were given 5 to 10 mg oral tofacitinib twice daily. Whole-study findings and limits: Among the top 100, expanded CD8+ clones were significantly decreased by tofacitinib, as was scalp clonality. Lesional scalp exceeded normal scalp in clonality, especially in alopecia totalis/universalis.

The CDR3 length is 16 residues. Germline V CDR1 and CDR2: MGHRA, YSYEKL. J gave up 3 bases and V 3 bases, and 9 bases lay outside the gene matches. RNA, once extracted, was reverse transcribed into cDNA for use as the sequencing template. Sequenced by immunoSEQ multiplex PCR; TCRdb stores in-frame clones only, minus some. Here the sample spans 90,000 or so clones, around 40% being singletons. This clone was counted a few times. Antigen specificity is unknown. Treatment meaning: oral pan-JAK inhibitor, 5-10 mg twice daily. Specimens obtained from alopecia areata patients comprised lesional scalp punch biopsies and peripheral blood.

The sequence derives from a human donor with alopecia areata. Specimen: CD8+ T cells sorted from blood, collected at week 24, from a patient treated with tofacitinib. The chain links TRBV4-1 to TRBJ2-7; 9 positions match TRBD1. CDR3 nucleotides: TGCGCCAGCAGCCATTCCAGGGACAGGGAGCGCTACGAGCAGTACTTC. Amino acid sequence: CASSHSRDRERYEQYF.